This note documents a single TCR beta chain sequence. Its antigen is undetermined. These data belong to a study of cytomegalovirus exposure and HLA in healthy donors. Study results and caveats: The CMV antigen specificity of a few CMV-associated chains was confirmed through in vitro analysis. Later analysis suggested links between common viral pathogens and several top significant clusters. Later analysis demonstrated an association between a missense DCLRE1C variant and TCR beta V- and J-gene trimming.

Use of 60 Vbeta and 13 Jbeta primers characterized the PCR. The method was immunoSEQ multiplex PCR; TCRdb's version includes in-frame clones alone and lacks a portion of them. The sample carries about 120,000 clones, about 80% recorded once. With V trimmed by 5 bases and J by 0 bases, 9 bases remained unmatched. The CDR3 runs to 16 residues. Germline V lookup: CDR1 SGHNT, CDR2 YYREEE (reference sequence). This clonotype was obtained from a man between 18 and 29 years old in good health and CMV-seronegative. The chain has TRBV5-4 and TRBJ2-7; TRBD2 matches at 9 bases. Material for sequencing was PBMCs. CDR3: CASRPSLAGSSYEQYF. The DNA of the CDR3 is TGTGCCAGCAGGCCAAGCCTAGCGGGGAGCTCCTACGAGCAGTACTTC.